The source of this TCR beta chain is a study of cytomegalovirus exposure and HLA in healthy donors. Findings and caveats of the study: TCR beta V segments were, for the most part, productive about 87% or about 30% of the time in an earlier analysis.

In the PCR, 60 Vbeta and 13 Jbeta primers were used. Libraries were prepared by immunoSEQ multiplex PCR; TCRdb keeps only in-frame clonotypes and omits some of them. The table shows roughly 20,000 clones, with 65% to 75% occurring only once. The CDR3 consists of 12 residues. V lost 5 bases and J lost 3, with 9 bases in between. Germline V lookup: CDR1 SQVTM, CDR2 ANQGSEA. This clone was counted once. Its antigen is not known. V usage is TRBV29-1 and J usage is TRBJ2-3; D is perhaps TRBD2 (6 bases). The sequence derives from a man younger than 30 in good health and CMV-seronegative. The sample was PBMCs. The CDR3 protein is CSVRLETDTQYF. The CDR3 nucleotides read TGCAGCGTTAGACTAGAAACAGATACGCAGTATTTT.